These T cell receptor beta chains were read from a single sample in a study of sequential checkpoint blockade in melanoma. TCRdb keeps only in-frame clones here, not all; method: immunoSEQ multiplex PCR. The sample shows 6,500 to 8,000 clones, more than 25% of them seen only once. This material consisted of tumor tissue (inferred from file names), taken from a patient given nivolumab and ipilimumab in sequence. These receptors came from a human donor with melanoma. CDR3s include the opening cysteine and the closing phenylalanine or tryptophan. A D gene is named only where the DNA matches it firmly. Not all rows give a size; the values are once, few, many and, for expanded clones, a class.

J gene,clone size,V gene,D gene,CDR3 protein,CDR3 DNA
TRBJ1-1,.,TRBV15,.,CATSRDRAGRNTEAFF,TGTGCCACCAGCAGAGATAGGGCTGGAAGGAACACTGAAGCTTTCTTT
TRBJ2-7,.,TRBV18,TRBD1,CASSPGQGTEQYF,TGTGCCAGCTCACCGGGACAGGGGACCGAGCAGTACTTC
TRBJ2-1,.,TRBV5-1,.,CASFGGPGYNEQFF,TGCGCCAGTTTCGGGGGCCCCGGCTACAATGAGCAGTTCTTC
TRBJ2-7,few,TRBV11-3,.,CASSLELLGGYEQYF,TGTGCCAGCAGCTTAGAACTCCTCGGCGGCTACGAGCAGTACTTC
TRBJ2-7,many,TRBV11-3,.,CASSLATSFHEQYF,TGTGCCAGCAGCTTGGCCACTAGCTTCCACGAGCAGTACTTC
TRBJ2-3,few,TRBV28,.,CASSSGPSLDTDTQYF,TGTGCCAGCAGTTCGGGACCCTCGCTCGACACAGATACGCAGTATTTT
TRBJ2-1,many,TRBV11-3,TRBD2,CASSFGLAAGDNEQFF,TGTGCCAGCAGCTTCGGACTAGCGGCGGGCGACAATGAGCAGTTCTTC
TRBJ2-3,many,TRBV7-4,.,CASSADGPNTDTQYF,TGTGCCAGCAGCGCCGACGGGCCGAACACAGATACGCAGTATTTT
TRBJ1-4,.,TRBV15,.,CATSRTRQENEKLFF,TGTGCCACCAGCAGAACCCGACAGGAGAATGAAAAACTGTTTTTT
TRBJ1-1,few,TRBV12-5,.,CASRDIPMNTEAFF,TGTGCCAGCCGGGATATCCCAATGAACACTGAAGCTTTCTTT
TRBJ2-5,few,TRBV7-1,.,CASSLGGQETQYF,TGTGCCAGCAGCTTAGGGGGCCAAGAGACCCAGTACTTC
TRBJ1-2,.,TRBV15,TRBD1,CATSRVTGTNYGYTF,TGTGCCACCAGCAGGGTGACAGGGACTAACTATGGCTACACCTTC
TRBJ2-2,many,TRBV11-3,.,CASSLGTNTGELFF,TGTGCCAGCAGCTTGGGAACGAACACCGGGGAGCTGTTTTTT
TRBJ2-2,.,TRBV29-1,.,CSATILGGGELFF,TGCAGCGCTACCATTCTAGGGGGCGGGGAGCTGTTTTTT
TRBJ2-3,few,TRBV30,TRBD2,CAWNLAGGADTQYF,TGTGCCTGGAACCTAGCGGGAGGTGCAGATACGCAGTATTTT
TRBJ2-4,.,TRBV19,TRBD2,CASSIKGAGVAKNIQYF,TGTGCCAGTAGTATTAAAGGGGCGGGAGTGGCCAAAAACATTCAGTACTTC
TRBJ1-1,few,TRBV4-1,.,CASSQEVRNTFTEAFF,TGCGCCAGCAGCCAAGAAGTAAGGAATACATTCACTGAAGCTTTCTTT
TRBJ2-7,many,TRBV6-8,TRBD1,CASSWLGQGAYEQYF,TGTGCCAGCAGTTGGTTGGGACAGGGGGCCTACGAGCAGTACTTC
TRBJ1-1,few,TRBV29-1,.,CSVEVGIMNTEAFF,TGCAGCGTTGAAGTAGGAATCATGAACACTGAAGCTTTCTTT
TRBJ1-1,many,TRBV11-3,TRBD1,CASSSGQQNTEAFF,TGTGCCAGCAGCTCGGGACAGCAGAACACTGAAGCTTTCTTT
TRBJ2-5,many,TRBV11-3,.,CASSLGPRGWETQYF,TGTGCCAGCAGCTTGGGACCTCGTGGCTGGGAGACCCAGTACTTC
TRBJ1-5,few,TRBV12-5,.,CASTRGLRNQPQHF,TGTGCCAGCACCCGAGGATTACGGAATCAGCCCCAGCATTTT
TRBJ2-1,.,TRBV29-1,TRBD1,CSAGTGSYNEQFF,TGCAGCGCCGGGACAGGGTCCTACAATGAGCAGTTCTTC
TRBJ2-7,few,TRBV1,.,CASSQETGNTYEQYF,TGCGCCAGCAGCCAAGAAACAGGGAACACCTACGAGCAGTACTTC
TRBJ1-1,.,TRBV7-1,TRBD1,CASSLAGQGVTFF,TGTGCCAGCAGCTTAGCGGGACAGGGGGTTACTTTCTTT
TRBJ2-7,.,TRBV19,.,CASSILGRAYEQYF,TGTGCCAGTAGTATATTGGGCAGGGCCTACGAGCAGTACTTC
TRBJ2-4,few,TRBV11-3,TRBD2,CASSQPGLAAKNIQYF,TGTGCCAGCAGCCAACCGGGACTAGCGGCCAAAAACATTCAGTACTTC
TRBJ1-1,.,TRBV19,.,CASSIDNRRYTEAFF,TGTGCCAGTAGTATAGATAACAGGAGGTACACTGAAGCTTTCTTT
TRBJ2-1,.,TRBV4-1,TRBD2,CASSQDPGTSSHEQFF,TGCGCCAGCAGCCAAGATCCCGGGACTAGTTCCCATGAGCAGTTCTTC
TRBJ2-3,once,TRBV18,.,CASSPGLSDTQYF,TGTGCCAGCTCGCCCGGCCTTTCGGATACGCAGTATTTT
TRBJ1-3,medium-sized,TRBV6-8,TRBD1,CASSLGQGGGNTIYF,TGTGCCAGCAGTTTGGGACAGGGAGGTGGAAACACCATATATTTT
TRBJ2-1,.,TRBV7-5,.,CASSEGVGSGAANEQFF,.
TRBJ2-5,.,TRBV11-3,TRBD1,CASSLLLGTGRETQYF,TGTGCCAGCAGCCTACTTCTGGGGACAGGGAGGGAGACCCAGTACTTC
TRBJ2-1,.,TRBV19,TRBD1,CASSMWDRDYNEQFF,TGTGCCAGTAGTATGTGGGACAGGGATTACAATGAGCAGTTCTTC
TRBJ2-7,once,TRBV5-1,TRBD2,CASSLGRHSGRLNEQYF,TGCGCCAGCAGCTTGGGTAGGCATAGCGGGAGGCTGAACGAGCAGTACTTC
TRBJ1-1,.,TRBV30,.,CAWSKNRATEAFF,TGTGCCTGGAGCAAAAACAGGGCCACTGAAGCTTTCTTT
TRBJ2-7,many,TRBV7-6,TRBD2,CASSRGTSGTYEQYF,TGTGCCAGCAGCCGAGGGACTAGCGGGACCTACGAGCAGTACTTC